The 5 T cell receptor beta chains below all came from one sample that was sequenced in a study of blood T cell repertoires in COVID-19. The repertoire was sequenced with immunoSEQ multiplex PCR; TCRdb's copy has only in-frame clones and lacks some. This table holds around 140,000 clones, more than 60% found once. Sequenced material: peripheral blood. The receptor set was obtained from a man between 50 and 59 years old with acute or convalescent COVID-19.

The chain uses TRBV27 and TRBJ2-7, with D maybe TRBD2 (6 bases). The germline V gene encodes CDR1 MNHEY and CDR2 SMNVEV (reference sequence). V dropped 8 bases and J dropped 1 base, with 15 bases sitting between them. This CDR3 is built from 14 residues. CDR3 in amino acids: CASSWTRGSYEQYF. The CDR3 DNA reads TGTGCCAGCTCCTGGACCCGGGGGTCCTACGAGCAGTACTTC.

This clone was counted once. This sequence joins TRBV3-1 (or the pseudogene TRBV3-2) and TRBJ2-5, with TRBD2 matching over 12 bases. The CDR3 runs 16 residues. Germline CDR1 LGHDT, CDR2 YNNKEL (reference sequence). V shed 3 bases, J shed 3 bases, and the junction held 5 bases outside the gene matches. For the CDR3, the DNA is TGTGCCAGCAGCCATCGACTAGCGGGGGCCGAAGAGACCCAGTACTTC. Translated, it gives CASSHRLAGAEETQYF.

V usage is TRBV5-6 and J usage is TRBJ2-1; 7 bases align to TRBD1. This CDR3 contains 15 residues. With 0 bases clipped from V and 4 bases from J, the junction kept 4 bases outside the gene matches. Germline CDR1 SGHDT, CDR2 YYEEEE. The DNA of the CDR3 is TGTGCCAGCAGCTTGGGAGGGGGCGGGTACAATGAGCAGTTCTTC. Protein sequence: CASSLGGGGYNEQFF.

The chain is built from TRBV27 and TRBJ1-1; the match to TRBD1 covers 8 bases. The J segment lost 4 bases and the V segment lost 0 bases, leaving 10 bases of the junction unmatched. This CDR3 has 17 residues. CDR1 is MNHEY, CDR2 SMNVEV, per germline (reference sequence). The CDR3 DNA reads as TGTGCCAGCAGTTTATCGGCTTGGACAGGGTCAGGCACTGAAGCTTTCTTT. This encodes CASSLSAWTGSGTEAFF.

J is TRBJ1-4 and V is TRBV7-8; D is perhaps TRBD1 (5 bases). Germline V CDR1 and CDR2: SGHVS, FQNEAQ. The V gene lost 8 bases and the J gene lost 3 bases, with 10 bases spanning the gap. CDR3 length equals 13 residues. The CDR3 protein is CASANRSNEKLFF. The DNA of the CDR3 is TGTGCCAGCGCAAACAGGTCTAATGAAAAACTGTTTTTT.